The 31 T cell receptor beta chains below come from one sample, sequenced in a study of OX40 agonist ivuxolimab in advanced cancers. Measured with immunoSEQ multiplex PCR; TCRdb has only the in-frame clones, and not every one. Of around 40,000 clones listed, roughly 82% are singletons. Material: CD4+ or CD8+ T cells sorted from blood, obtained in a trial of the OX40 agonist ivuxolimab. The receptors were sampled from an adult with an advanced solid tumor such as melanoma, head and neck, liver or kidney cancer.

The chain employs TRBV30 and TRBJ2-2; 11 bases are a match to TRBD2. Trimming cost V 3 bases and J 3 bases; bases outside gene matches: 9. CDR3 length: 17 amino acids. The germline CDR1 and CDR2 sequences are GTSNPN and SVGIG (reference sequence). The CDR3 DNA reads as TGTGCCTGGAGGGATCTCACTAGCGGGAGCCACACCGGGGAGCTGTTTTTT. It specifies CAWRDLTSGSHTGELFF.

This chain links TRBV2 with TRBJ1-1; a weak D match, TRBD1 (6 bases). The V and J ends lost 7 bases and 11 bases respectively, with 23 bases between them. Germline loops: CDR1 SNHLY, CDR2 FYNNEI. This CDR3 contains 14 residues. In DNA form, the CDR3 reads TGTGCCAGCACCAACCTTCGCCCAGGGGAAAGGGCTTTCTTT. This translates into CASTNLRPGERAFF.

The CDR3, as DNA: TGTGCCAGCAGTTTAATCAGTGATTCACCCCTCCACTTT. It encodes CASSLISDSPLHF. V usage is TRBV28 and J usage is TRBJ1-6; D remains ambiguous. Germline CDR1 reads MDHEN; CDR2 reads SYDVKM. V lost 2 bases and J lost 8, with 7 bases in between. The CDR3 contains 13 residues.

The V call is TRBV7-9, the J call TRBJ2-5, with TRBD1 as a possible D gene (5 bases). Germline V gives CDR1 SEHNR, CDR2 FQNEAQ (reference sequence). The CDR3 is 15 residues long. V was trimmed by 0 bases and J by 1 base, leaving 9 bases between them. CDR3 DNA: TGTGCCAGCAGCTTAGCTGGACAATTCCAAGAGACCCAGTACTTC. Its protein is CASSLAGQFQETQYF.

The count of this clone is one. This chain connects TRBV2 to TRBJ1-4; TRBD1 agrees at 7 bases. Germline V gene lookup returns CDR1 SNHLY and CDR2 FYNNEI. The junction had 9 bases not matched to a gene; V was cut back by 6 bases and J by 8 bases. This CDR3 contains 14 residues. DNA for the CDR3: TGTGCCAGCAGGGGGGGACAGCCCCGAGAAAAACTGTTTTTT. Residues: CASRGGQPREKLFF.

The genes are TRBV5-1 and TRBJ1-2; 9 nucleotides match TRBD1. The CDR3 has 14 amino acids. V lost 4 bases to trimming and J lost 6 bases; unmatched junction nucleotides: 7. CDR1 and CDR2 from the germline V gene are SGHRS and YFSETQ. The CDR3 region is CASSPGTGRDGYTF. CDR3 DNA sequence: TGCGCCAGCAGCCCCGGGACAGGGAGAGATGGCTACACCTTC.

The rearrangement uses TRBV7-6 and TRBJ1-1; D is unresolved. The V gene's germline CDR1 is SGHVS and CDR2 FNYEAQ. V lost 0 bases and J lost 5, with 7 bases in between. CDR3 size: 13 residues. CDR3 in DNA: TGTGCCAGCAGCTTAGCGAAGGGAACTGAAGCTTTCTTT. This gives the protein CASSLAKGTEAFF.

This clone showed up just a few times. V gene TRBV5-6 combines with J gene TRBJ2-2; D unclear. Germline assignment: CDR1 SGHDT and CDR2 YYEEEE. V was shortened by 0 bases and J by 6 bases, with 6 bases between the two germline ends. This CDR3 region has 13 residues. DNA of the CDR3: TGTGCCAGCAGCTTGGTGACGGCCGGGGAGCTGTTTTTT. This sequence encodes CASSLVTAGELFF.

The J gene is TRBJ1-3, the V gene TRBV4-2, with a possible D match to TRBD1 (5 bases). The CDR3 sequence is 14 residues long. Germline CDR1 and CDR2: LGHNA and YNFKEQ. Trimming removed 4 bases from V and 5 bases from J, with 12 bases in between. The CDR3 sequence is CASSPWTNRNTIYF. CDR3 DNA: TGTGCCAGCAGCCCCTGGACAAACAGAAACACCATATATTTT.

CDR3 residues: CASSIQTGSTDTQYF. The CDR3 bases are TGTGCCAGTAGTATCCAGACGGGTAGCACAGATACGCAGTATTTT. The rearrangement uses TRBV19 and TRBJ2-3, with D unclear. Germline values: CDR1 LNHDA, CDR2 SQIVND (reference sequence). V lost 3 bases and J 0 bases, leaving 10 bases between the germline ends. The CDR3 runs to 15 residues.

This clone is a singleton in its sample. The chain couples TRBV10-1 to TRBJ1-1; D may be TRBD1 (5 bases). The V and J ends lost 0 bases and 3 bases respectively, with 11 bases between them. The CDR3 length is 15 residues. Germline CDR1 is WNHNN and CDR2 is SYGVQD (reference sequence). This chain's CDR3 is CASSESPRGDTEAFF. The CDR3 bases are TGCGCCAGCAGTGAGTCCCCGAGGGGCGACACTGAAGCTTTCTTT.

CDR3 DNA sequence: TGTGCCAGCAGCTTATTCTCCGACACCGGGGAGCTGTTTTTT. Protein product: CASSLFSDTGELFF. The chain links TRBV11-3 to TRBJ2-2; D ambiguous. Germline values: CDR1 SGHNT, CDR2 YENEEA. The CDR3 runs to 14 residues. Trimming cost V 2 bases and J 3 bases, with 7 bases left between them.

The chain joins TRBV9 to TRBJ2-1, with D perhaps matching TRBD2 (6 bases). Germline V gives CDR1 SGDLS, CDR2 YYNGEE. V lost 6 bases and J lost 0, with 16 bases in between. There are 16 residues in the CDR3. The CDR3 sequence: CASTPGGGSSYNEQFF. The CDR3 DNA reads TGTGCCAGCACCCCGGGTGGAGGGAGCTCCTACAATGAGCAGTTCTTC.

CDR3: CAISRGQSGGGHNEQFF. CDR3 DNA: TGTGCCATCAGCCGGGGACAGTCTGGCGGGGGACACAATGAGCAGTTCTTC. The gene calls are TRBV10-3 and TRBJ2-1, with D perhaps assigned TRBD1 or TRBD2 (7 bases each). This CDR3 comprises 17 residues. Trimming left V 6 bases short and J 5 bases short, with 23 bases between. Germline assignment: CDR1 ENHRY and CDR2 SYGVKD.

V gene TRBV7-6 combines with J gene TRBJ2-1; D perhaps matches TRBD2 (5 bases). Germline CDR1 SGHVS, CDR2 FNYEAQ. V shed 5 bases and J shed 6 bases, with 5 bases lying between them. The CDR3 has 11 amino acids. The DNA of the CDR3 is TGTGCCAGCAGCGCGGGCAATGAGCAGTTCTTC. Protein sequence: CASSAGNEQFF.

This clone was counted only a few times. This sequence joins TRBV29-1 and TRBJ2-5, with D possibly TRBD1 on 6 matching bases. Germline V lookup: CDR1 SQVTM, CDR2 ANQGSEA. CDR3 length equals 12 residues. Trimming pared 3 bases from V and 5 bases from J, leaving 10 bases between. CDR3 nucleotides: TGCAGCGTTGACAGGGGAGTGGAGACCCAGTACTTC. This gives the protein CSVDRGVETQYF.

The chain is built from TRBV29-1 and TRBJ2-7; a possible D gene is TRBD1 (6 bases). The V gene lost 6 bases and the J gene lost 3 bases, with 12 bases spanning the gap. The CDR3 contains 12 residues. The germline V gene has CDR1 SQVTM and CDR2 ANQGSEA. CDR3: CSVWGHNYEQYF. The CDR3 DNA reads as TGCAGCGTGTGGGGGCATAACTACGAGCAGTACTTC.

This chain joins TRBV6-5 and TRBJ1-1; D possibly corresponds to TRBD1 (5 bases). CDR1 MNHEY and CDR2 SVGAGI come from the germline V gene. V shed 6 bases and J shed 5 bases, with 16 bases lying between them. The CDR3 consists of 14 residues. The DNA for the CDR3 is TGTGCCAGCAGCCGCCTTGGGGCGAAGACTGAAGCTTTCTTT. It translates to CASSRLGAKTEAFF.

The sample holds a few counts of this clone. The chain employs TRBV6-5 and TRBJ1-2; unclear D gene. Trimming pared 4 bases from V and 8 bases from J, leaving 17 bases between. This CDR3 is 14 amino acids long. The germline CDR1 and CDR2 sequences are MNHEY and SVGAGI. The CDR3 region is CASSLSLEGWGYTF. In DNA, the CDR3 is TGTGCCAGCAGTTTATCGCTTGAGGGTTGGGGCTACACCTTC.

This sequence joins TRBV7-9 and TRBJ2-3; D not certain. The germline gives CDR1 SEHNR, CDR2 FQNEAQ (reference sequence). V shed 5 bases and J shed 2 bases, with 26 bases lying between them. The CDR3 loop spans 19 amino acids. This CDR3 reads CASSPVSIIQRITTDTQYF. In DNA form, the CDR3 reads TGTGCCAGCAGCCCCGTTAGTATTATACAGAGGATAACCACAGATACGCAGTATTTT. The full variable domain, completed using reference TRBV7-9 and TRBJ2-3, is DTGVSQNPRHKITKRGQNVTFRCDPISEHNRLYWYRQTLGQGPEFLTYFQNEAQLEKSRLLSDRFSAERPKGSFSTLEIQRTEQGDSAMYLCASSPVSIIQRITTDTQYFGPGTRLTVL.

The chain links TRBV30 to TRBJ1-2, with D possibly TRBD1 on 5 matching bases. Looked up from germline, CDR1 is GTSNPN and CDR2 is SVGIG (reference sequence). This CDR3 is 13 amino acids long. Trimming removed 2 bases from V and 2 bases from J, with 9 bases in between. Here the CDR3 DNA reads TGTGCCTGGAGTCCAGACAGCAACTATGGCTACACCTTC. As protein: CAWSPDSNYGYTF.

The chain couples TRBV7-2 to TRBJ2-5, with D tentatively TRBD2 (6 bases). The CDR3 totals 16 residues. Germline-derived CDR1 and CDR2 are SGHTA and FQGNSA. Trimming took off 7 bases at V and 4 bases at J, with 22 bases between the two ends. For the CDR3, the DNA is TGTGCCAGCACCATAGGAGGTGTTATAGCGGCAGAGACCCAGTACTTC. It specifies CASTIGGVIAAETQYF.

V gene TRBV18 combines with J gene TRBJ1-1; D is unresolved. CDR1 is KGHSH, CDR2 LQKENI, per germline. The CDR3 has 17 amino acids. Trimming removed 3 bases from V and 1 base from J, with 18 bases in between. Written as DNA, the CDR3 is TGTGCCAGCTCACCTTTTTCGGGAGAGGGAGGGAACACTGAAGCTTTCTTT. It encodes CASSPFSGEGGNTEAFF.

V and J are TRBV20-1 and TRBJ1-1; no definite D call. There are 11 residues in the CDR3. V was cut by 6 bases and J by 4 bases, with 9 bases left in between. Per germline, CDR1 DFQATT and CDR2 SNEGSKA (reference sequence). The chain's CDR3 is CSATWGTEAFF. CDR3 nucleotides: TGCAGTGCCACGTGGGGCACTGAAGCTTTCTTT.

The chain carries TRBV4-1 and TRBJ2-7; D is unresolved. The germline V and J ends were trimmed by 1 base and 3 bases, with 13 bases remaining between them. The CDR3 loop spans 15 amino acids. CDR1 and CDR2 from the germline V gene are MGHRA and YSYEKL. This chain's CDR3 is CASSQGAGPYYEQYF. The CDR3 DNA sequence: TGCGCCAGCAGCCAAGGGGCAGGCCCTTACTACGAGCAGTACTTC.

The CDR3 DNA reads as TGTGCCAGCAGCTTTGGGACTAGAGATTACGAGCAGTACTTC. Encoded protein: CASSFGTRDYEQYF. The rearrangement links TRBV11-2 to TRBJ2-7; 8 nucleotides agree with TRBD2. This CDR3 region has 14 residues. The ends lost 3 bases at V and 4 bases at J; junction bases unmatched: 5. Looked up from germline, CDR1 is SGHAT and CDR2 is FQNNGV.

This chain uses TRBV6-4 with TRBJ2-5, with D possibly matching TRBD2 (5 bases). Germline V CDR1 and CDR2: MRHNA, SNTAGT. The CDR3 totals 15 residues. V gave up 2 bases and J gave up 3 bases, with 13 bases separating them. For the CDR3, the DNA is TGTGCCAGCAGTGACACCACCAGCGGAAAAGAGACCCAGTACTTC. Protein product: CASSDTTSGKETQYF.

The gene calls are TRBV11-2 and TRBJ1-1; D is unresolved. The ends were cut back, 2 bases at V and 7 bases at J, with 17 bases in the middle. This CDR3 is built from 15 residues. Germline CDR1 is SGHAT and CDR2 is FQNNGV. CDR3 in amino acids: CASSLPPSKRNEAFF. In nucleotides, the CDR3 is TGTGCCAGCAGCTTACCCCCCTCTAAGAGGAATGAAGCTTTCTTT.

The chain is built from TRBV5-1 and TRBJ2-5, with 11 bases lining up with TRBD2. The DNA end favors TRBJ2-7, so the J call may be wrong. Germline values: CDR1 SGHRS, CDR2 YFSETQ. This CDR3 region has 15 residues. Written as DNA, the CDR3 is TGCGCCAGCAGCCGGGGGACTAGCGGACCCTACGAGCAGTACTTC. Translating gives CASSRGTSGPYEQYF.

The rearrangement uses TRBV5-6 and TRBJ1-2, with D perhaps matching TRBD1 (5 bases). The CDR3 extends over 15 amino acids. The germline CDR1 and CDR2 sequences are SGHDT and YYEEEE. V was clipped by 5 bases and J by 4 bases, with 18 bases between them. CDR3 region: CASSPLPGDFYGYTF. As DNA, the CDR3 is TGTGCCAGCAGTCCGCTCCCGGGGGACTTCTATGGCTACACCTTC.

Only a few counts were recorded for this clone. The V gene is TRBV21-1, the J gene TRBJ1-5; the table assigns TRBD1, which was not confirmed against the DNA. TRBV21-1 is a pseudogene locus. The CDR3 consists of 17 residues. CDR3 amino acids: CASSTPNPNQAKQPQHF. The CDR3 DNA is TGTGCCAGCAGCACCCCGAACCCGAACCAGGCTAAGCAGCCCCAGCATTTT.